This T cell receptor (beta chain) was observed in a study of T cells in Graves' hyperthyroidism and ophthalmopathy (dated by TCRdb to between 2018 and 2021). For context, the study as a whole: To identify TCR V-J signatures that set the groups apart, the researchers used a discovery cohort of about a hundred patients, made up of 40 to 45 with Graves' ophthalmopathy and about 60 with stable Graves' hyperthyroidism. The 100 discovery patients were randomly split 7:3 into training and test sets. After sampling, hyperthyroidism patients received methimazole starting at 30 mg daily, and ophthalmopathy patients received high-dose intravenous methylprednisolone. TCR Vbeta CDR3 sequencing of some 140 peripheral blood samples (around 45 ophthalmopathy, about 75 hyperthyroidism and approximately 17 progressor patients) is reported in the paper. The study also compared thyroid tissue and blood T-cell repertoires from several Graves' hyperthyroidism patients. An independent validation cohort of about 20 hyperthyroidism patients and more than 15 patients who later progressed to ophthalmopathy tested prospective prediction of ophthalmopathy.

The TCR beta CDR3 regions were amplified from RNA transcripts. A first-round RT-PCR of the TCR CDR3 used the HTBI primer set with the Qiagen OneStep RT-PCR kit. Libraries were constructed in a second round of multiplex PCR, after which size selection and purification were performed. Paired-end sequencing of the libraries was performed with 100 bp reads on an Illumina HiSeq2000. Processing in the source paper ran as follows. SOAPnuke was used to process the raw data, throwing out any read that contained adapters or uncalled bases, had a mean Phred below 15, or lacked an exact constant-primer or identifier match. COPE v1.2.5 was used to merge the high-quality paired reads, and each unique nucleotide sequence was defined as a clonotype. MiTCR v1.1 was used to align clonotypes to the IMGT TRBV, TRBD and TRBJ reference segments. The analysis was restricted to V-J combinations with a frequency above 0.0001, which together covered 98% to 99.2% of the repertoires. A TCS score was defined as the ratio between F50 (clonal expansion) and ExV (chaos), using BLOSUM62-based TCRdist between CDR3 peptides within each V-J. Welch's t-statistics and random forest reduced roughly 530 V-J features to roughly 13, which were used in a naive Bayes classifier (R e1071). Thyroid-blood repertoire similarity was quantified with the Morisita-Horn index. TCRdb trimmed public reads at Q25 via fastp, called clones via MiXCR and kept in-frame beta chains. Entries that share a CDR3 protein sequence are merged under the most common genes and DNA. For this entry, the V and J calls and clone size follow TCRdb and not the study's own pipeline. The sample records hundreds of thousands of distinct CDR3 sequences, 40% to 55% of which are singletons. The ten most abundant clones make up less than 9% of the sample.

The paper's findings and limits, for the study overall: Ophthalmopathy was separated from stable hyperthyroidism by a 13 V-J signature model, with 85% to 90% sensitivity and about 81% specificity obtained in cross-validation and 80%/75% obtained in testing. During validation, the model predicted progression to ophthalmopathy a median of roughly 7.1 months ahead of onset, with almost 71% sensitivity and roughly 72% specificity. Most expanded thyroid clonotypes (frequency above 0.001) were also detected in blood, suggesting blood repertoires may reflect thyroid immune responses. No statistical method was used to set the sample size in advance, and investigators knew the group allocation.

This clonotype occurred many times. The clone's antigen remains unknown. Base-call qualities are not available, and no considerably larger clone is one nucleotide away. V is reduced by 3 bases and J by 0 bases, leaving a spacing of 3 bases between them. The CDR3 spans 12 residues, from the cysteine through the phenylalanine. Here the CDR3 DNA is all that survives: 36 bases in frame from base 1. From a lookup of the germline V gene, CDR1 and CDR2 are SGHVS and FQNEAQ. The study excluded patients with uncontrolled infections, other autoimmune diseases, pregnancy or lactation. Diagnoses were based on clinical symptoms, serum thyroxine and TRAb, thyroid ultrasound and orbital computed tomography. Total RNA was extracted with Trizol reagent, and quality was checked on an Agilent 2100 Bioanalyzer.

The receptor was derived from an adult man with Graves' disease, either hyperthyroidism or ophthalmopathy (not recorded which). This chain joins TRBV7-8 to TRBJ2-7, with the D gene call left open. Sequencing was carried out using peripheral blood or thyroid tissue (not recorded which). This receptor has the CDR3 CASSFRSYEQYF. The base sequence is TGTGCCAGCAGCTTTCGCTCCTACGAGCAGTACTTC.